A single sample is the source of the 30 T cell receptor beta chains below, sequenced in a study of blood T cell repertoires in COVID-19. The table came from immunoSEQ multiplex PCR; TCRdb's copy has only in-frame clones and leaves some out. The table includes roughly 180,000 clones, roughly 76% detected once. Material: peripheral blood. These receptors were taken from a woman between 50 and 59 years old with active or convalescent COVID-19.

The chain joins TRBV12-3 or TRBV12-4 to TRBJ1-4; TRBD1 matches 8 bases. V dropped 6 bases and J dropped 8; count of bases not matched to a gene: 5. This CDR3 region has 13 residues. The CDR3 protein is CASSGQGREKLFF. Written as DNA, the CDR3 is TGTGCCAGCAGCGGACAGGGTAGAGAAAAACTGTTTTTT.

The sample holds a few counts of this clone. The chain recombines TRBV20-1 with TRBJ1-2, with D possibly TRBD1 on 6 matching bases. The CDR3 contains 9 residues. Looked up from germline, CDR1 is DFQATT and CDR2 is SNEGSKA (reference sequence). CDR3 loop: CRTGNGYTF. Here the CDR3 DNA reads TGCAGAACAGGGAATGGCTACACCTTC.

The chain combines TRBV5-1 with TRBJ2-3; a possible D gene is TRBD2 (6 bases). The CDR3 spans 15 residues. Per the germline V gene, CDR1 is SGHRS and CDR2 is YFSETQ. V was trimmed by 6 bases and J by 0 bases, leaving 14 bases between them. The DNA for the CDR3 is TGCGCCAGCACCTCCGGGACTTACAGCACAGATACGCAGTATTTT. Encoded protein: CASTSGTYSTDTQYF. Using reference TRBV5-1 and TRBJ2-3 for the parts outside the CDR3, the full variable domain is KAGVTQTPRYLIKTRGQQVTLSCSPISGHRSVSWYQQTPGQGLQFLFEYFSETQRNKGNFPGRFSGRQFSNSRSEMNVSTLELGDSALYLCASTSGTYSTDTQYFGPGTRLTVL.

The V call is TRBV5-1, the J call TRBJ1-2, with D hard to call. The CDR3 length is 15 residues. CDR1 SGHRS and CDR2 YFSETQ come from the germline V gene. V lost 0 bases and J 5 bases, leaving 14 bases between the germline ends. The CDR3 sequence: CASSLDTSNPYGYTF. The CDR3 bases are TGCGCCAGCAGCTTGGACACGTCCAACCCTTATGGCTACACCTTC.

The J gene is TRBJ1-6, the V gene TRBV6-5; D is possibly TRBD1 (6 bases). Germline CDR1 and CDR2: MNHEY and SVGAGI. The CDR3 covers 12 residues. V lost 4 bases and J lost 10, with 8 bases in between. CDR3 sequence: CASSSGVSPLHF. CDR3 in DNA: TGTGCCAGCAGTTCAGGGGTGTCACCCCTCCACTTT.

The CDR3 DNA sequence: TGTGCCAGCAGCTTTGGCAGGGGGAATGAGCAGTTCTTC. This encodes CASSFGRGNEQFF. This chain connects TRBV7-3 to TRBJ2-1; 7 bases align to TRBD1. J gave up 7 bases and V 3 bases, and 3 bases lay outside the gene matches. The germline CDR1 and CDR2 sequences are SGHTA and FQGTGA. CDR3 length: 13 amino acids.

This chain uses TRBV30 with TRBJ1-2; 10 bases are shared with TRBD1. CDR1 and CDR2 (germline): GTSNPN, SVGIG (reference sequence). The V and J ends lost 2 bases and 3 bases, in that order; junction bases with no gene match: 6. This CDR3 comprises 15 residues. CDR3 sequence reads: CAWSSDRGLYYGYTF. DNA for the CDR3: TGTGCCTGGAGTTCAGACAGGGGGCTTTACTATGGCTACACCTTC.

This clone was detected only a few times. The V and J genes are TRBV5-4 and TRBJ1-6, with D tentatively TRBD1 (5 bases). The CDR3 extends over 14 amino acids. CDR1 SGHNT and CDR2 YYREEE come from the germline V gene (reference sequence). V lost 0 bases to trimming and J lost 7 bases, with 8 bases between them. This CDR3 is CASSLDRNNSPLHF. In nucleotides, the CDR3 is TGTGCCAGCAGCTTGGACAGGAACAATTCACCCCTCCACTTT.

The chain has TRBV19 and TRBJ2-7; a possible D gene is TRBD1 (5 bases). Germline V gene data show CDR1 as LNHDA and CDR2 as SQIVND (reference sequence). The CDR3 loop spans 14 amino acids. V dropped 9 bases and J dropped 3 bases, with 18 bases sitting between them. CDR3 sequence (DNA): TGTGCCAGCGCCGGGCTACAGGATAACTACGAGCAGTACTTC. Protein sequence: CASAGLQDNYEQYF.

This sequence joins TRBV12-3 or TRBV12-4 and TRBJ2-7; possible D gene TRBD1, 5 bases. The length of the CDR3 is 13 residues. Deletions cut 3 bases from V and 3 bases from J, with 9 bases between. The CDR3 loop reads CASSLDIDYEQYF. The CDR3 nucleotides read TGTGCCAGCAGTTTGGACATCGACTACGAGCAGTACTTC.

This clone is a singleton in its sample. This chain links TRBV9 with TRBJ1-1; 7 nucleotides align to TRBD1. The CDR3 covers 13 residues. With V trimmed by 0 bases and J by 4 bases, 0 bases remained unmatched. Per germline, CDR1 SGDLS and CDR2 YYNGEE. The CDR3, as DNA: TGTGCCAGCAGCGTAGGACAGGGCACTGAAGCTTTCTTT. Its protein product is CASSVGQGTEAFF.

This chain links TRBV3-1 (or the pseudogene TRBV3-2) with TRBJ2-7; TRBD1 matches at 7 bases. Germline-derived CDR1 and CDR2 are LGHDT and YNNKEL (reference sequence). The CDR3 loop spans 15 amino acids. Trimming at V came to 4 bases and at J to 5 bases, leaving 11 bases not matched to a gene. The CDR3 protein is CASSPPRQGNDEQYF. The CDR3 DNA follows: TGTGCCAGCAGCCCTCCCCGACAGGGAAACGACGAGCAGTACTTC.

The chain combines TRBV27 with TRBJ1-2; weak D call: TRBD1 (5 bases). Trimming left V 5 bases short and J 5 bases short, with 15 bases between. Germline V gene data show CDR1 as MNHEY and CDR2 as SMNVEV (reference sequence). The CDR3 length is 14 residues. Here the CDR3 reads CASSPLLGGYGYTF. CDR3 DNA sequence: TGTGCCAGCAGTCCCCTCTTGGGGGGATATGGCTACACCTTC.

V usage is TRBV14 and J usage is TRBJ2-3, with 8 positions matching TRBD1. Germline V CDR1 and CDR2: SGHDN, FVKESK. The CDR3 has 15 residues. After removal of 4 bases from V and 0 bases from J, the junction contained 3 bases not matched to a gene. The CDR3 DNA follows: TGTGCCAGCAGCCTCAACAGGGGGAGCACAGATACGCAGTATTTT. It yields the protein CASSLNRGSTDTQYF.

The J gene is TRBJ2-3, the V gene TRBV7-3, with D possibly being TRBD2 (6 bases). Trimming left V 1 base short and J 3 bases short, with 14 bases between. From germline, CDR1 is SGHTA and CDR2 FQGTGA. This CDR3 is built from 16 residues. The CDR3 here is CASSLNSQGGTDTQYF. Here the CDR3 DNA reads TGTGCCAGCAGCTTAAATTCCCAGGGAGGAACAGATACGCAGTATTTT.

Written as DNA, the CDR3 is TGCGCCAGCAGCTTCGGGGAGGCGAACACCGGGGAGCTGTTTTTT. Its translation: CASSFGEANTGELFF. V is TRBV5-1 and J is TRBJ2-2, with D maybe TRBD2 (6 bases). The CDR3 sequence is 15 residues long. The V gene's germline CDR1 is SGHRS and CDR2 YFSETQ. V lost 2 bases and J 0 bases, leaving 8 bases between the germline ends.

This clone showed up just a few times. The CDR3 loop reads CSTAGAVSTEAFF. CDR3 in DNA: TGCAGCACCGCGGGGGCGGTAAGCACTGAAGCTTTCTTT. This sequence joins TRBV29-1 and TRBJ1-1; possible D gene TRBD1, 6 bases. Deletions cut 8 bases from V and 4 bases from J, with 17 bases between. The V gene's germline CDR1 is SQVTM and CDR2 ANQGSEA. The CDR3 is 13 amino acids.

In nucleotides, the CDR3 is TGTGCCAGCTCGGAAGTGGGGACTAGCACAGATACGCAGTATTTT. Protein sequence: CASSEVGTSTDTQYF. The chain links TRBV7-3 to TRBJ2-3; a weak D match, TRBD2 (6 bases). The CDR3 covers 15 residues. Trimming took off 8 bases at V and 0 bases at J, with 15 bases between the two ends. CDR1 and CDR2 from the germline V gene are SGHTA and FQGTGA.

The chain couples TRBV7-8 to TRBJ2-1; the match to TRBD2 covers 10 bases. This CDR3 comprises 18 residues. Per the germline V gene, CDR1 is SGHVS and CDR2 is FQNEAQ. V lost 2 bases, J lost 0 bases, and 7 bases stayed unmatched. The CDR3 DNA sequence: TGTGCCAGCAGCTTAAGGACTAGCGGCCCAAGCTCCTACAATGAGCAGTTCTTC. This translates into CASSLRTSGPSSYNEQFF.

This clone appeared a single time. J is TRBJ1-5 and V is TRBV18, with D possibly being TRBD1 (6 bases). The CDR3 covers 14 residues. Germline V gene data show CDR1 as KGHSH and CDR2 as LQKENI. V gave up 2 bases and J gave up 8 bases, with 13 bases separating them. The CDR3 DNA reads TGTGCCAGCTCACCAACAGGGTCTCGGGAGCCCCAGCATTTT. Protein sequence: CASSPTGSREPQHF.

The chain is built from TRBV7-9 and TRBJ2-1, with a possible D match to TRBD1 (7 bases). The germline V gene has CDR1 SEHNR and CDR2 FQNEAQ (reference sequence). Trimming cost V 0 bases and J 10 bases, with 13 bases left between them. This CDR3 has 14 residues. CDR3 nucleotides: TGTGCCAGCAGCTTAGCTGCAGGGGGGCAGGAGCAGTTCTTC. Translation gives CASSLAAGGQEQFF.

Worth noting for this clone: In the same sample, other DNA sequences code for this CDR3. The gene calls are TRBV5-1 and TRBJ2-3, with TRBD2 matching 8 bases. The trim removed 0 bases at V and 1 base at J, leaving 1 base unmatched. The CDR3 sequence is 15 residues long. Germline CDR1 is SGHRS and CDR2 is YFSETQ. The CDR3 region is CASSLGREGTDTQYF. CDR3 bases: TGCGCCAGCAGCTTGGGGCGGGAGGGCACAGATACGCAGTATTTT. The complete variable domain, with remaining parts taken from reference TRBV5-1 and TRBJ2-3, reads KAGVTQTPRYLIKTRGQQVTLSCSPISGHRSVSWYQQTPGQGLQFLFEYFSETQRNKGNFPGRFSGRQFSNSRSEMNVSTLELGDSALYLCASSLGREGTDTQYFGPGTRLTVL.

CDR3 coding DNA: TGTGCCAGCAGTCTCGACAGGAAGAATGAAAAACTGTTTTTT. Translated: CASSLDRKNEKLFF. The chain uses TRBV6-5 and TRBJ1-4; D might be TRBD1 (6 bases). CDR3 length: 14 residues. The ends were cut back, 5 bases at V and 5 bases at J, with 12 bases in the middle. The germline V gene encodes CDR1 MNHEY and CDR2 SVGAGI.

The gene calls are TRBV6-5 and TRBJ1-2, with 9 nucleotides matching TRBD1. This CDR3 comprises 15 residues. Germline V gene sequence: CDR1 MNHEY, CDR2 SVGAGI. V dropped 6 bases and J dropped 4; count of bases not matched to a gene: 9. CDR3 loop: CASRRDRVGGYGYTF. CDR3 in DNA: TGTGCCAGCAGACGGGACAGGGTGGGAGGCTATGGCTACACCTTC.

V usage is TRBV14 and J usage is TRBJ2-1; D not certain. Trimming stripped 1 base from V and 3 bases from J, with 7 bases between. The CDR3 extends over 14 amino acids. Looked up from germline, CDR1 is SGHDN and CDR2 is FVKESK. For the CDR3, the DNA is TGTGCCAGCAGCCAAGGTCGCGGCTACAATGAGCAGTTCTTC. Translated, it gives CASSQGRGYNEQFF. The full variable domain, with the rest looked up from reference TRBV14 and TRBJ2-1, is EAGVTQFPSHSVIEKGQTVTLRCDPISGHDNLYWYRRVMGKEIKFLLHFVKESKQDESGMPNNRFLAERTGGTYSTLKVQPAELEDSGVYFCASSQGRGYNEQFFGPGTRLTVL.

The chain is built from TRBV18 and TRBJ1-5, with TRBD1 matching 11 bases. The CDR3 sequence is 16 residues long. J lost 6 bases, V lost 4 bases, and 8 bases had no gene match. CDR1 KGHSH and CDR2 LQKENI come from the germline V gene. The CDR3, as DNA: TGTGCCAGCTCACTCGGACAGGGGGCGGGGGGTCAGCCCCAGCATTTT. Encoded protein: CASSLGQGAGGQPQHF.

V and J are TRBV5-4 and TRBJ2-5; 11 bases align to TRBD2. V lost 4 bases, J lost 3 bases, and 14 bases stayed unmatched. The CDR3 spans 18 residues. The V gene's germline CDR1 is SGHNT and CDR2 YYREEE (reference sequence). DNA of the CDR3: TGTGCCAGCAGCGCTGGAGTAGTAGCGGGAGGGCCAAAAGAGACCCAGTACTTC. Protein product: CASSAGVVAGGPKETQYF. The variable domain in full, with the rest retrieved from reference TRBV5-4 and TRBJ2-5, is ETGVTQSPTHLIKTRGQQVTLRCSSQSGHNTVSWYQQALGQGPQFIFQYYREEENGRGNFPPRFSGLQFPNYSSELNVNALELDDSALYLCASSAGVVAGGPKETQYFGPGTRLLVL.

This chain uses TRBV6-5 with TRBJ1-1, with D unclear. Trimming took 6 bases from V and 4 from J, leaving 15 bases between them. The CDR3 extends over 14 amino acids. Germline V gene sequence: CDR1 MNHEY, CDR2 SVGAGI. CDR3: CASRADSAGTEAFF. CDR3 in DNA: TGTGCCAGCAGGGCCGACTCAGCGGGCACTGAAGCTTTCTTT.

The chain links TRBV7-3 to TRBJ2-3, with TRBD2 matching over 16 bases. CDR3 length: 18 amino acids. From germline, CDR1 is SGHTA and CDR2 FQGTGA. The V segment lost 5 bases and the J segment 5 bases; nucleotides outside the gene matches: 10. CDR3 coding DNA: TGTGCCAGCAGCCTACCCGGGACTAGCGGGGGGGTGGGAGATACGCAGTATTTT. As protein: CASSLPGTSGGVGDTQYF.

The chain recombines TRBV11-2 with TRBJ2-5; D is possibly TRBD2 (7 bases). This CDR3 spans 15 amino acids. Trimming removed 5 bases from V and 4 bases from J, with 17 bases in between. Germline values: CDR1 SGHAT, CDR2 FQNNGV. The CDR3 here is CASSRRGAGLETQYF. DNA for the CDR3: TGTGCCAGCAGCCGACGGGGGGCGGGGTTAGAGACCCAGTACTTC. Complete variable domain (other parts from reference TRBV11-2 and TRBJ2-5): EAGVAQSPRYKIIEKRQSVAFWCNPISGHATLYWYQQILGQGPKLLIQFQNNGVVDDSQLPKDRFSAERLKGVDSTLKIQPAKLEDSAVYLCASSRRGAGLETQYFGPGTRLLVL.